Detailed here is one T cell receptor beta chain. What it binds is not known. One end of the junction varies from germline; a read error may be responsible. These data come from a study of cytomegalovirus exposure and HLA in healthy donors. Study-wide background: Previous work identified 90 million to 130 million unique TCR beta sequences from about 179 million T cells. Study observations and caveats: In a later analysis, HLA-C alleles had the fewest associated TCRs, DRB1 alleles the most. Reports described diagnosis of cytomegalovirus status by the classifier as highly specific and sensitive.

This CDR3 spans 14 amino acids. CDR1 SEHNR and CDR2 FQNEAQ come from the germline V gene (reference sequence). The primer mix had 60 Vbeta and 13 Jbeta primers. Sequenced by immunoSEQ multiplex PCR; TCRdb stores in-frame clones only, minus some. The profile covers 180,000 or so clones, with more than 60% appearing a single time and about 1.5% taken by the ten largest. The chain couples TRBV7-9 to TRBJ1-1, with 8 bases lining up with TRBD1. The receptor was isolated from a man aged 18 to 29 in good health and CMV-seronegative. The sequenced sample was PBMCs. The CDR3 DNA follows: TGTTCCAGCAACCCCGGACAGGGTAGGACTGAAGCTTTCTTT. Translated: CSSNPGQGRTEAFF.